Presented here are 12 T cell receptor beta chains from one specimen sequenced in a study of Ad26.COV2.S vaccination and SARS-CoV-2 variants. Treatment: around 19 received Ad26.COV2.S at low or high dose, single or two shots; 5 received placebo; per-sample allocation not given. Sample collection was performed on day 63 after the first vaccine or placebo injection. Profiled with immunoSEQ multiplex PCR; TCRdb holds only in-frame clones, not every one. The table has roughly 320,000 clones, 86% seen once. The input for sequencing was peripheral blood, taken in a trial of Ad26.COV2.S vaccine versus placebo. These receptors all stem from a person between 18 and 59 years old who received the Ad26.COV2.S COVID-19 vaccine or a placebo.

The chain couples TRBV18 to TRBJ1-1; D might be TRBD1 (6 bases). Germline lookup yields CDR1 KGHSH and CDR2 LQKENI. This CDR3 is built from 15 residues. V was shortened by 3 bases and J by 3 bases, with 14 bases between the two germline ends. CDR3 DNA sequence: TGTGCCAGCTCACCCCGCAGGGGCTGGGACACTGAAGCTTTCTTT. Its protein product is CASSPRRGWDTEAFF.

This chain uses TRBV6-6 with TRBJ1-6; 8 nucleotides match TRBD1. The CDR3 runs 14 residues. Germline V gene data show CDR1 as MNHNY and CDR2 as SVGAGI (reference sequence). J was trimmed by 5 bases and V by 9 bases; bases with no gene match: 6. The CDR3 DNA reads TGTGCCAGTAGTACGGACAGGGATAATTCACCCCTCCACTTT. It specifies CASSTDRDNSPLHF.

The gene calls are TRBV7-9 and TRBJ2-3; weak D call: TRBD2 (5 bases). The CDR3 spans 16 residues. Trimming removed 8 bases from V and 0 bases from J, with 18 bases in between. Germline loops: CDR1 SEHNR, CDR2 FQNEAQ (reference sequence). The CDR3 here is CASGQRRVSSTDTQYF. The CDR3 nucleotides are TGTGCCAGCGGGCAACGGCGGGTTTCTAGCACAGATACGCAGTATTTT.

The V gene is TRBV15, the J gene TRBJ2-7, with D perhaps matching TRBD1 (6 bases). V was cut by 0 bases and J by 0 bases, with 15 bases left in between. Per the germline V gene, CDR1 is LNHNV and CDR2 is YYDKDF (reference sequence). The CDR3 is made up of 17 amino acids. CDR3 nucleotide sequence: TGTGCCACCAGCAGAGATCTCAGGGGACAATCCTCCTACGAGCAGTACTTC. Translating it yields CATSRDLRGQSSYEQYF.

This rearrangement joins TRBV30 to TRBJ1-6; D might be TRBD1 (5 bases). The CDR3 spans 13 residues. The germline V and J ends were trimmed by 7 bases and 9 bases, with 16 bases remaining between them. Per germline, CDR1 GTSNPN and CDR2 SVGIG (reference sequence). The CDR3 protein is CAYRTGQLSPLHF. For the CDR3, the DNA is TGTGCCTACAGAACAGGACAACTTTCACCCCTCCACTTT.

The J gene is TRBJ1-5, the V gene TRBV5-1; D ambiguous. Looked up from germline, CDR1 is SGHRS and CDR2 is YFSETQ. This CDR3 has 13 amino acids. V lost 3 bases and J 5 bases, leaving 9 bases between the germline ends. The CDR3 sequence: CASSSGTDQPQHF. The DNA for the CDR3 is TGCGCCAGCAGCTCTGGCACGGATCAGCCCCAGCATTTT.

The chain combines TRBV14 with TRBJ2-5, with unresolved D. There are 13 residues in the CDR3. From germline, CDR1 is SGHDN and CDR2 FVKESK. The V end was cut by 4 bases, the J end by 5 bases, with 11 bases between. The CDR3 sequence: CASSRSFGETQYF. The CDR3 DNA reads TGTGCCAGCAGCCGTAGTTTCGGTGAGACCCAGTACTTC.

The table lists this clone with a count of one. The gene calls are TRBV11-2 and TRBJ2-1; D may correspond to TRBD1 or TRBD2 (6 bases each). There are 15 residues in the CDR3. Germline V gene sequence: CDR1 SGHAT, CDR2 FQNNGV. V lost 0 bases and J 5 bases, leaving 11 bases between the germline ends. The chain's CDR3 is CASSLEWGAHNEQFF. Here the CDR3 DNA reads TGTGCCAGCAGCTTAGAGTGGGGGGCCCACAATGAGCAGTTCTTC.

CDR3 amino acids: CASLVSGRNPGYTF. The CDR3 DNA follows: TGTGCCAGCCTTGTTTCGGGGCGAAACCCTGGCTACACCTTC. The chain couples TRBV6-6 to TRBJ1-2; maybe TRBD1 (5 bases). Germline-derived CDR1 and CDR2 are MNHNY and SVGAGI (reference sequence). V lost 8 bases, J lost 7 bases, and 20 bases lay in between. The length of the CDR3 is 14 residues.

This chain connects TRBV19 to TRBJ1-1; 11 positions agree with TRBD1. The V gene end was trimmed by 3 bases and the J gene end by 8 bases; junction bases not matched to a gene: 14. The germline V gene has CDR1 LNHDA and CDR2 SQIVND (reference sequence). The CDR3 has 17 amino acids. In nucleotides, the CDR3 is TGTGCCAGTAGTATTAGGCGGACAGGGGGCGAGAGGGAAGAAGCTTTCTTT. Its translation is CASSIRRTGGEREEAFF. The full variable domain, completed using reference TRBV19 and TRBJ1-1, is DGGITQSPKYLFRKEGQNVTLSCEQNLNHDAMYWYRQDPGQGLRLIYYSQIVNDFQKGDIAEGYSVSREKKESFPLTVTSAQKNPTAFYLCASSIRRTGGEREEAFFGQGTRLTVV.

This chain uses TRBV20-1 with TRBJ1-2; no clear D. Germline loops: CDR1 DFQATT, CDR2 SNEGSKA (reference sequence). The CDR3 is 11 residues long. The DNA for the CDR3 is TGCAGCGCGCAAACTAACTATGGCTACACCTTC. Amino acids: CSAQTNYGYTF.

The chain combines TRBV6-2 or TRBV6-3 with TRBJ1-2; D call uncertain. CDR3 length: 12 residues. V was clipped by 2 bases and J by 7 bases, with 8 bases between them. Germline V gives CDR1 MNHEY, CDR2 SVGEGT. The CDR3 sequence: CASSYGSGGYTF. In nucleotides, the CDR3 is TGTGCCAGCAGTTACGGTTCGGGTGGCTACACCTTC.